This T cell receptor beta chain stems from a study of shared clonotypes between healthy human individuals. Germline V CDR1 and CDR2: SGHTA, FQGNSA. This CDR3 comprises 15 residues. The V end was cut by 5 bases, the J end by 7 bases, with 18 bases between. Only in-frame clones appear in the TCRdb table, and some are missing; sequencing was by immunoSEQ multiplex PCR. The repertoire consists of about 510,000 clones, with 60% to 80% occurring once and the leading ten covering about an eighth. The specimen sequenced was PBMCs. This receptor was identified in a middle-aged woman in good health. Some clones in this sample may be carry-over from other donors' samples. V and J are TRBV7-2 and TRBJ2-1; D may be TRBD1 (5 bases). The CDR3 DNA is TGTGCCAGCAGCCCCGAGCTGGACACCTCAAATGAGCAGTTCTTC. It specifies CASSPELDTSNEQFF.